This TCR beta chain was identified during a study of beta chain features in type 1 diabetes. Overall study findings and caveats: Researchers report that Type 1 diabetes patients had moderately but significantly shorter TCRB CDR3s across all four CD4+ subsets.

This clone occurred a few times. Antigen specificity is unknown. The purity of all sorted populations exceeded 98%. Looked up from germline, CDR1 is LNHDA and CDR2 is SQIVND (reference sequence). V was trimmed by 3 bases and J by 0 bases, leaving 15 bases between them. The CDR3 has 18 residues. Every isolated RNA sample was fully reverse transcribed, so sequencing captured expressed TCRB transcripts. Sequencing was performed with immunoSEQ multiplex PCR; in TCRdb, only in-frame clones are kept and a portion is missing. The sample records under 250,000 clones, 13% to 15% being singletons. Input material: naive CD4+ T cells from blood. This sequence joins TRBV19 and TRBJ2-6; D possibly corresponds to TRBD1 (6 bases). The clonotype comes from a woman in her 40s in good health. This CDR3 reads CASSIRQGMGSGANVLTF. The CDR3 nucleotides are TGTGCCAGTAGTATTCGCCAGGGGATGGGCTCTGGGGCCAACGTCCTGACTTTC.